This entry lists 22 T cell receptor beta chains sequenced from one sample in a study of blood T cell repertoires in COVID-19. Data came from immunoSEQ multiplex PCR; TCRdb stores just in-frame clones and leaves some out. The table has roughly 280,000 clones, over 75% seen once; the top ten hold 2% to 2.5%. Source material: PBMCs or T cells enriched from blood (not recorded which). Receptors were obtained from a woman between 18 and 29 years old who had recovered from COVID-19.

The J gene is TRBJ1-2, the V gene TRBV5-8; D gene uncertain. The germline V gene encodes CDR1 SGHTS and CDR2 YDEGEE. The CDR3 totals 11 residues. The V gene lost 5 bases and the J gene lost 1 base, with 3 bases spanning the gap. The CDR3 is CASSLNYGYTF. CDR3 DNA sequence: TGTGCCAGCAGTCTTAACTATGGCTACACCTTC.

The CDR3 DNA sequence: TGTGCCAGCAGTTTATTGGGGACAGGGGAATATGGCTACACCTTC. This encodes CASSLLGTGEYGYTF. The chain employs TRBV27 and TRBJ1-2, with 10 bases lining up with TRBD1. The CDR3 runs to 15 residues. The V and J ends lost 1 base and 5 bases, in that order; junction bases with no gene match: 4. CDR1 and CDR2 from the germline V gene are MNHEY and SMNVEV (reference sequence).

V is TRBV24-1 and J is TRBJ2-3; the match to TRBD2 covers 15 bases. The ends lost 9 bases at V and 0 bases at J; junction bases unmatched: 9. The V gene's germline CDR1 is KGHDR and CDR2 SFDVKD. The CDR3 has 18 residues. For the CDR3, the DNA is TGTGCCACCCAGGGCGGGACTAGCGGGGGGATTAGCACAGATACGCAGTATTTT. Protein: CATQGGTSGGISTDTQYF.

This rearrangement joins TRBV30 to TRBJ2-2; D is perhaps TRBD1 (6 bases). This CDR3 has 14 residues. Trimming left V 6 bases short and J 6 bases short, with 17 bases between. CDR1 is GTSNPN and CDR2 is SVGIG in the germline V gene (reference sequence). The chain's CDR3 is CACRGPLYPGELFF. The DNA of the CDR3 is TGTGCCTGCAGGGGACCCCTTTACCCCGGGGAGCTGTTTTTT.

V is TRBV28 and J is TRBJ2-2, with D hard to call. Per the germline V gene, CDR1 is MDHEN and CDR2 is SYDVKM. V shed 2 bases and J shed 1 base, with 5 bases lying between them. The CDR3 spans 14 residues. The chain's CDR3 is CASSLVENTGELFF. The CDR3, as DNA: TGTGCCAGCAGTTTAGTAGAGAACACCGGGGAGCTGTTTTTT.

The V call is TRBV7-2, the J call TRBJ1-1, with 10 bases aligning to TRBD1. Germline V lookup: CDR1 SGHTA, CDR2 FQGNSA. This CDR3 spans 11 amino acids. With V trimmed by 11 bases and J by 13 bases, 10 bases remained unmatched. The CDR3, as DNA: TGTGCCTTCCTGGGACAGGGGATTGGTTTCTTT. Translation: CAFLGQGIGFF.

The chain uses TRBV9 and TRBJ2-3; TRBD2 matches at 8 bases. With 3 bases clipped from V and 7 bases from J, the junction kept 16 bases outside the gene matches. This CDR3 has 17 amino acids. Germline assignment: CDR1 SGDLS and CDR2 YYNGEE. CDR3 nucleotide sequence: TGTGCCAGCAGCGGAATCCTATCCGGGGGGGCCATCAATACGCAGTATTTT. Translated, it gives CASSGILSGGAINTQYF.

V usage is TRBV3-1 (or the pseudogene TRBV3-2) and J usage is TRBJ2-1; 7 nucleotides agree with TRBD1. Germline loops: CDR1 LGHDT, CDR2 YNNKEL (reference sequence). V dropped 2 bases and J dropped 2; count of bases not matched to a gene: 3. The CDR3 covers 15 residues. The CDR3 DNA sequence: TGTGCCAGCAGCCAAAGAGGGGGCACCTACAATGAGCAGTTCTTC. Its translation is CASSQRGGTYNEQFF.

The V call is TRBV7-9, the J call TRBJ2-3, with 8 positions matching TRBD1. The CDR3 totals 16 residues. Trimming cost V 4 bases and J 5 bases; bases outside gene matches: 11. Germline V gene data show CDR1 as SEHNR and CDR2 as FQNEAQ (reference sequence). The CDR3 loop reads CASSSPGRGQEDTQYF. The CDR3 DNA sequence: TGTGCCAGCAGCTCGCCGGGCAGGGGGCAAGAAGATACGCAGTATTTT.

DNA of the CDR3: TGTGCCAGTAGTATCTATAATGAGCAGTTCTTC. It codes for CASSIYNEQFF. This chain joins TRBV19 and TRBJ2-1, with D uncertain. The CDR3 is made up of 11 amino acids. V shed 3 bases and J shed 7 bases, with 4 bases lying between them. The germline gives CDR1 LNHDA, CDR2 SQIVND (reference sequence). The variable domain in full, completed from reference TRBV19 and TRBJ2-1, reads DGGITQSPKYLFRKEGQNVTLSCEQNLNHDAMYWYRQDPGQGLRLIYYSQIVNDFQKGDIAEGYSVSREKKESFPLTVTSAQKNPTAFYLCASSIYNEQFFGPGTRLTVL.

The DNA of the CDR3 is TGTGCCAGCAGCAAAGTTGTGTTTCTCGATGAAAAACTGTTTTTT. It codes for CASSKVVFLDEKLFF. The chain links TRBV21-1 to TRBJ1-4. TRBV21-1 counts as a pseudogene. This CDR3 is built from 15 residues.

The rearrangement uses TRBV27 and TRBJ1-5, with a tentative D call TRBD1 (5 bases). The germline V gene encodes CDR1 MNHEY and CDR2 SMNVEV (reference sequence). V gave up 6 bases and J gave up 1 base, with 10 bases separating them. The CDR3 runs 14 residues. Here the CDR3 reads CASRGQGSNQPQHF. CDR3 bases: TGTGCCAGCAGAGGACAAGGCAGCAATCAGCCCCAGCATTTT.

The genes are TRBV5-1 and TRBJ2-2; D is possibly TRBD1 (6 bases). The CDR3 totals 15 residues. Germline loops: CDR1 SGHRS, CDR2 YFSETQ. V dropped 4 bases and J dropped 1 base, with 11 bases sitting between them. DNA of the CDR3: TGCGCCAGCAGCCCCCGGACAGAGAACACCGGGGAGCTGTTTTTT. Protein product: CASSPRTENTGELFF.

V gene TRBV7-2 combines with J gene TRBJ2-3; TRBD1 is a possible D gene (5 bases). The length of the CDR3 is 12 residues. Trimming pared 3 bases from V and 4 bases from J, leaving 5 bases between. Germline V gene data show CDR1 as SGHTA and CDR2 as FQGNSA. CDR3: CASSFRADTQYF. CDR3 DNA: TGTGCCAGCAGCTTCAGGGCAGATACGCAGTATTTT.

The chain joins TRBV6-5 to TRBJ1-1; TRBD1 matches at 11 bases. The germline gives CDR1 MNHEY, CDR2 SVGAGI. The CDR3 is made up of 14 amino acids. The V and J ends lost 6 bases and 4 bases, in that order; junction bases with no gene match: 4. The CDR3 is CASRDRGRSTEAFF. DNA for the CDR3: TGTGCCAGCAGGGACAGGGGGCGGAGCACTGAAGCTTTCTTT.

V and J are TRBV27 and TRBJ1-5; 7 bases fit TRBD1. V was clipped by 2 bases and J by 0 bases; unmatched bases: 7. The CDR3 covers 17 residues. The germline V gene has CDR1 MNHEY and CDR2 SMNVEV (reference sequence). CDR3 amino acids: CASSLVGQSYSNQPQHF. In nucleotides, the CDR3 is TGTGCCAGCAGTTTAGTGGGACAGTCCTATAGCAATCAGCCCCAGCATTTT.

The chain has TRBV10-2 and TRBJ1-1; D not resolved. CDR1 is WSHSY, CDR2 SAAADI, per germline. Trimming shortened V by 0 bases and J by 11 bases, and 10 bases separated the two germline ends. The CDR3 has 12 residues. The CDR3 reads CASSESPVSAFF. CDR3 DNA: TGCGCCAGCAGTGAGTCTCCTGTCAGTGCTTTCTTT.

This chain uses TRBV20-1 with TRBJ2-5; 9 bases agree with TRBD2. Germline CDR1 reads DFQATT; CDR2 reads SNEGSKA (reference sequence). With 3 bases clipped from V and 5 bases from J, the junction kept 10 bases outside the gene matches. CDR3 length: 15 amino acids. The CDR3 nucleotides are TGCAGTGCTAGTTGGGGGACTAGCTCTAGGGAGACCCAGTACTTC. Amino acid sequence: CSASWGTSSRETQYF.

The chain has TRBV7-9 and TRBJ2-3; 7 positions agree with TRBD1. V shed 6 bases and J 6 bases; nucleotides not matched to a gene: 3. Germline V gene sequence: CDR1 SEHNR, CDR2 FQNEAQ (reference sequence). The CDR3 is made up of 12 amino acids. CDR3 nucleotide sequence: TGTGCCAGCAGTCCACAGGGGGATACGCAGTATTTT. Protein product: CASSPQGDTQYF.

The rearrangement uses TRBV15 and TRBJ2-2, with TRBD2 matching over 7 bases. The CDR3 runs 16 residues. Germline V gene sequence: CDR1 LNHNV, CDR2 YYDKDF (reference sequence). Germline trimming cut 3 bases from V and 7 bases from J; bases unmatched to any gene: 11. CDR3 in DNA: TGTGCCACCAGCAGGGCCTGGGGGGGGGAGAACGGGGAGCTGTTTTTT. Protein sequence: CATSRAWGGENGELFF.

The genes are TRBV5-4 and TRBJ2-7; tentatively, D is TRBD2 (6 bases). V was trimmed by 4 bases and J by 0 bases, leaving 17 bases between them. Germline CDR1 is SGHNT and CDR2 is YYREEE (reference sequence). There are 16 residues in the CDR3. CDR3: CASSPTGGGNSYEQYF. Written as DNA, the CDR3 is TGTGCCAGCAGCCCCACGGGTGGAGGGAACTCCTACGAGCAGTACTTC.

The rearrangement uses TRBV5-1 and TRBJ1-2, with TRBD1 identical over 9 bases. The germline gives CDR1 SGHRS, CDR2 YFSETQ. With V trimmed by 3 bases and J by 2 bases, 2 bases remained unmatched. This CDR3 has 14 residues. CDR3 residues: CASSWGTGNYGYTF. In DNA, the CDR3 is TGCGCCAGCAGCTGGGGGACAGGGAACTATGGCTACACCTTC.